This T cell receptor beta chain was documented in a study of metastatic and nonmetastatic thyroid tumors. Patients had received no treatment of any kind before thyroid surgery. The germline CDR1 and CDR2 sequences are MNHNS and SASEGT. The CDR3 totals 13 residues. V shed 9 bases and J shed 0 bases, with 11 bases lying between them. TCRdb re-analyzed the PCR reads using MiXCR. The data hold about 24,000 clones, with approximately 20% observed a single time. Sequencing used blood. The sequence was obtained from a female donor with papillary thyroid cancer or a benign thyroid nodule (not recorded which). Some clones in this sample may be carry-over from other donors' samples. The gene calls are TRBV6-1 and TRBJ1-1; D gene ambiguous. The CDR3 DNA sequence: TGTGCCAGTGGGTACAGTGTGAACACTGAAGCTTTCTTT. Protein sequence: CASGYSVNTEAFF.